A selection of T cell receptor beta chains follows, all from one sample in a study of response to subunit inactivated influenza vaccine. TCRdb ran MiXCR on the RT-PCR reads and lists one entry per CDR3 protein. The sample holds approximately 700,000 distinct CDR3 sequences, more than 11% seen once. The sequencing used PBMCs from blood, collected approximately 15 days before vaccination. These receptors all come from a man over 45 who received an inactivated influenza vaccine. Each CDR3 is given with its conserved first and last residue. D genes are given only for firm matches. Size tells how often a clone was seen (once, few, many) or the class of an expanded clone, and some rows leave it out.

d_gene: TRBD2
v_gene: TRBV5-5
j_gene: TRBJ2-1
abundance: few
CDR3nt: TGTGCCAGCAGCCCCAGCCGGCTAGCGGGGTCCTACAATGAGCAGTTCTTC
CDR3aa: CASSPSRLAGSYNEQFF

d_gene: TRBD2
v_gene: TRBV6-1
j_gene: TRBJ2-5
abundance: many
CDR3nt: TGTGCCAGCAGTAAACTAGCGGGGCAAGAGACCCAGTACTTC
CDR3aa: CASSKLAGQETQYF

d_gene: .
v_gene: TRBV12-3/TRBV12-4
j_gene: TRBJ2-2
abundance: many
CDR3nt: TGTGCCAGCAGTTTAGCGCAGGGGAACACCGGGGAGCTGTTTTTT
CDR3aa: CASSLAQGNTGELFF

d_gene: .
v_gene: TRBV4-1
j_gene: TRBJ2-6
abundance: .
CDR3nt: TGCGCCAGCAGCCAAGAGGGCGAGGGAGGCTCTGGGGCCAACGTCCTGACTTTC
CDR3aa: CASSQEGEGGSGANVLTF

d_gene: .
v_gene: TRBV27
j_gene: TRBJ2-3
abundance: few
CDR3nt: TGTGCCAGCAGTTTATCTGTAGACGCCACAGATACGCAGTATTTT
CDR3aa: CASSLSVDATDTQYF

d_gene: TRBD2
v_gene: TRBV3-1
j_gene: TRBJ2-1
abundance: few
CDR3nt: TGTGCCAGCAGCCATCACCTAGCGGGAGGGCCTGATGAGCAGTTCTTC
CDR3aa: CASSHHLAGGPDEQFF

d_gene: TRBD2
v_gene: TRBV20-1
j_gene: TRBJ2-7
abundance: .
CDR3nt: TGCAGTGCTAGAGATCAGCGGGGGGTCTACGAGCAGTACTTC
CDR3aa: CSARDQRGVYEQYF

d_gene: .
v_gene: TRBV21-1
j_gene: TRBJ1-5
abundance: many
CDR3nt: TGTGCCAGCAGCAACGACGGGCTAGGTCAGCCCCAGCATTTT
CDR3aa: CASSNDGLGQPQHF

d_gene: .
v_gene: TRBV6-5
j_gene: TRBJ2-7
abundance: .
CDR3nt: TGTGCCAGCAGTTACACTCCGGAGGGGACAGACGAGCAGTACTTC
CDR3aa: CASSYTPEGTDEQYF

d_gene: TRBD2
v_gene: TRBV2
j_gene: TRBJ2-2
abundance: few
CDR3nt: TGTGCCAGCAGGCAAACTAGCGGGGGGGCCGGGGAGCTGTTTTTT
CDR3aa: CASRQTSGGAGELFF

d_gene: .
v_gene: TRBV9
j_gene: TRBJ1-1
abundance: few
CDR3nt: TGTGCCAGCAGCGTAGCGGCTAACACTGAAGCTTTCTTT
CDR3aa: CASSVAANTEAFF

d_gene: TRBD1
v_gene: TRBV20-1
j_gene: TRBJ2-7
abundance: .
CDR3nt: TGCAGTGCTACCGGGACAGGGATCAACGAGCAGTACTTC
CDR3aa: CSATGTGINEQYF

d_gene: .
v_gene: TRBV12-1
j_gene: TRBJ1-5
abundance: few
CDR3nt: TGTGCCAGCAGCTTGAGTAGGACAGGGGGCCTTTATAGCAATCAGCCCCAGCATTTT
CDR3aa: CASSLSRTGGLYSNQPQHF

d_gene: .
v_gene: TRBV7-8
j_gene: TRBJ1-1
abundance: few
CDR3nt: TGTGCCAGCAGCTTTAGCAGGGTGAGGACTGAAGCTTTCTTT
CDR3aa: CASSFSRVRTEAFF

d_gene: .
v_gene: TRBV7-9
j_gene: TRBJ2-5
abundance: .
CDR3nt: TGTGCCAGCAGCTTTACGTCGGAGACCCAGTACTTC
CDR3aa: CASSFTSETQYF

d_gene: .
v_gene: TRBV29-1
j_gene: TRBJ2-2
abundance: few
CDR3nt: TGCAGCGTCGCCTCAGGACAATTAACCGGGGAGCTGTTTTTT
CDR3aa: CSVASGQLTGELFF

d_gene: TRBD1
v_gene: TRBV10-3
j_gene: TRBJ2-3
abundance: many
CDR3nt: TGTGCCATCAGCAACTCTTGGGACAGGGGGCAAGATACGCAGTATTTT
CDR3aa: CAISNSWDRGQDTQYF

d_gene: .
v_gene: TRBV5-6
j_gene: TRBJ2-7
abundance: few
CDR3nt: TGTGCCAGCAGCCTGGAGGGGGTGACAAGGAACGAGCAGTACTTC
CDR3aa: CASSLEGVTRNEQYF

d_gene: .
v_gene: TRBV4-2
j_gene: TRBJ2-2
abundance: few
CDR3nt: TGTGCCAGCAGCCAAGTTGGGGGTCCCGGGGAGCTGTTTTTT
CDR3aa: CASSQVGGPGELFF

d_gene: TRBD2
v_gene: TRBV5-6
j_gene: TRBJ2-5
abundance: .
CDR3nt: TGTGCCAGCAGCTGGGAACTAGCGGGGGGTGGAGAGACCCAGTACTTC
CDR3aa: CASSWELAGGGETQYF

d_gene: TRBD2
v_gene: TRBV29-1
j_gene: TRBJ2-1
abundance: many
CDR3nt: TGCAGCGTTGAAGAAGGGACTATTGAGCAGTTCTTC
CDR3aa: CSVEEGTIEQFF

d_gene: .
v_gene: TRBV28
j_gene: TRBJ1-1
abundance: .
CDR3nt: TGTGCCAGCAGTTTCGGGGTGAGGGGATGGAACACTGAAGCTTTCTTT
CDR3aa: CASSFGVRGWNTEAFF

d_gene: TRBD2
v_gene: TRBV4-2
j_gene: TRBJ2-2
abundance: few
CDR3nt: TGTGCCAGCAGCCCTAAAGGACTAGCGGGGCGGTCCGGGGAGCTGTTTTTT
CDR3aa: CASSPKGLAGRSGELFF

d_gene: .
v_gene: TRBV28
j_gene: TRBJ2-4
abundance: few
CDR3nt: TGTGCCAGCAGTTTCCCCTTAGGGGGGTCGACCAAAAACATTCAGTACTTC
CDR3aa: CASSFPLGGSTKNIQYF

d_gene: .
v_gene: TRBV20-1
j_gene: TRBJ2-7
abundance: few
CDR3nt: TGCAGTGCTAGTGGCGAGCAGTACTTC
CDR3aa: CSASGEQYF

d_gene: TRBD2
v_gene: TRBV7-6
j_gene: TRBJ2-1
abundance: few
CDR3nt: TGTGCCAGCAGCCCCCCTGGGGGGACTAGCGGGGCCTACAATGAGCAGTTCTTC
CDR3aa: CASSPPGGTSGAYNEQFF

d_gene: .
v_gene: TRBV3-1
j_gene: TRBJ2-5
abundance: .
CDR3nt: TGTGCCAGCAGCCGTTACCGGGAGACCCAGTACTTC
CDR3aa: CASSRYRETQYF

d_gene: .
v_gene: TRBV6-2/TRBV6-3
j_gene: TRBJ2-3
abundance: .
CDR3nt: TGTGCCAGCAGTCCGGCGGAGGGAGATACGCAGTATTTT
CDR3aa: CASSPAEGDTQYF

d_gene: TRBD1
v_gene: TRBV12-3/TRBV12-4
j_gene: TRBJ1-3
abundance: few
CDR3nt: TGTGCCAGCAGTTCCCCGGGACAGGGTTACAAGTCCCTCTCTGGAAACACCATATATTTT
CDR3aa: CASSSPGQGYKSLSGNTIYF

d_gene: TRBD1
v_gene: TRBV20-1
j_gene: TRBJ2-1
abundance: .
CDR3nt: TGCTGTGCTAGAGGATCGGGTGGGACAGTTCCGGGAAGCTCCTACAATGAGCAGTTCTTC
CDR3aa: CCARGSGGTVPGSSYNEQFF

d_gene: .
v_gene: TRBV18
j_gene: TRBJ1-1
abundance: .
CDR3nt: TGTGCCAGCTCACCGTGGGACATCTCGAACACTGAAGCTTTCTTT
CDR3aa: CASSPWDISNTEAFF

d_gene: TRBD1
v_gene: TRBV4-3
j_gene: TRBJ1-4
abundance: many
CDR3nt: TGCGCCAGCAGCCAAGTACCGGGACAGGGGAATGAAAAACTGTTTTTT
CDR3aa: CASSQVPGQGNEKLFF